This entry lists 17 T cell receptor beta chains sequenced from one sample in a study of T cell repertoires in cytomegalovirus infection. TCRdb called the reads again in MiXCR, with one record for every CDR3 protein. This table has some 560,000 distinct CDR3 sequences, 35% to 50% appearing once. These receptors' targets are unknown. This specimen consisted of cultured PBMCs, obtained from culture after CMV antigen stimulation. These TCRs come from a human donor in good health (CMV status not recorded). Some clones in this sample may be carry-over from other donors' samples.

This clonotype showed up just a few times. This chain uses TRBV12-3 or TRBV12-4 with TRBJ2-3, with a weak D call TRBD2 (7 bases). The CDR3 consists of 16 residues. V was clipped by 2 bases and J by 2 bases, with 14 bases between them. CDR3 DNA: TGTGCCAGCAGTTTAAGGGTGGCGGGGGCCACAGATACGCAGTATTTT. Translating gives CASSLRVAGATDTQYF.

The V and J genes are TRBV7-9 and TRBJ2-3; 11 positions match TRBD2. The length of the CDR3 is 16 residues. The V gene's germline CDR1 is SEHNR and CDR2 FQNEAQ (reference sequence). Trimming at V came to 5 bases and at J to 2 bases, leaving 6 bases not matched to a gene. The CDR3 nucleotides read TGTGCCAGCAGCCGTAGCGGGGGGGGCGTCACAGATACGCAGTATTTT. This translates into CASSRSGGGVTDTQYF.

This clonotype was observed at least ten times. The rearrangement links TRBV7-2 to TRBJ2-5; D uncertain. V lost 4 bases, J lost 5 bases, and 11 bases lay in between. The CDR3 has 13 residues. Per the germline V gene, CDR1 is SGHTA and CDR2 is FQGNSA. Written as DNA, the CDR3 is TGTGCCAGCAGCTCCGGCTTGGGGGAGACCCAGTACTTC. It codes for CASSSGLGETQYF.

The chain joins TRBV7-2 to TRBJ2-5; D not certain. The germline V gene encodes CDR1 SGHTA and CDR2 FQGNSA. The CDR3 consists of 13 residues. V lost 5 bases and J lost 5, with 12 bases in between. CDR3 residues: CASSPASEETQYF. The CDR3 DNA follows: TGTGCCAGCAGCCCCGCGAGCGAGGAGACCCAGTACTTC.

Points on this clonotype: At one end the junction does not follow the germline gene, possibly because of a read error. The chain recombines TRBV7-4 with TRBJ1-2; D perhaps matches TRBD1 (5 bases). The germline V gene encodes CDR1 SGHVT and CDR2 SQSDAQ. There are 17 residues in the CDR3. The DNA of the CDR3 is TGTGCCAGCAGCTTTAATGAGGCAGGGAGGAATGACTATGGCTTCACCTTC. Translating gives CASSFNEAGRNDYGFTF.

By proportion, this clonotype is medium-sized. This rearrangement joins TRBV7-9 to TRBJ2-1; TRBD1 aligns across 7 bases. V dropped 5 bases and J dropped 8; count of bases not matched to a gene: 12. Germline CDR1 and CDR2: SEHNR and FQNEAQ (reference sequence). The CDR3 totals 15 residues. The DNA for the CDR3 is TGTGCCAGCAGCCCTGGAAAGGGGGCTCTCGATGAGCAGTTCTTC. It is translated as CASSPGKGALDEQFF.

The J gene is TRBJ1-2, the V gene TRBV7-9; D not certain. Looked up from germline, CDR1 is SEHNR and CDR2 is FQNEAQ (reference sequence). The CDR3 runs 12 residues. V lost 5 bases and J lost 7, with 11 bases in between. CDR3 sequence reads: CASSPEGFGYTF. The CDR3 nucleotides read TGTGCCAGCAGCCCGGAGGGCTTTGGCTACACCTTC.

The chain has TRBV19 and TRBJ2-1; a weak D match, TRBD1 (5 bases). The CDR3 covers 15 residues. Trimming removed 7 bases at V and 0 bases at J, with 13 bases between. Germline values: CDR1 LNHDA, CDR2 SQIVND (reference sequence). The CDR3 nucleotides are TGTGCCAGTACTCCCAGTAGGGGCTCCTACAATGAGCAGTTCTTC. It specifies CASTPSRGSYNEQFF.

The V gene is TRBV6-6, the J gene TRBJ1-1; D is unclear. The germline V and J ends were trimmed by 1 base and 0 bases, with 18 bases remaining between them. The CDR3 has 18 amino acids. Germline CDR1 is MNHNY and CDR2 is SVGAGI (reference sequence). For the CDR3, the DNA is TGTGCCAGCAGTTACTTTCCGATCCGCTTACGAGTGAACACTGAAGCTTTCTTT. Translating it yields CASSYFPIRLRVNTEAFF.

On this clonotype itself: The germline gene is not matched at one end of the junction; a read error may be the cause. The CDR3 sequence: CASTEGASRRAGEQYF. The CDR3 coding sequence is TGTGCCAGCACTGAAGGGGCCAGCAGGAGGGCTGGCGAGCAGTACTTC. The rearrangement joins TRBV2 to TRBJ2-7; maybe TRBD2 (6 bases). Germline V gene data show CDR1 as SNHLY and CDR2 as FYNNEI. The CDR3 is made up of 16 amino acids.

The V and J genes are TRBV10-3 and TRBJ2-3, with 13 bases matching TRBD2. The junction had 5 bases not matched to a gene; V was cut back by 6 bases and J by 2 bases. From germline, CDR1 is ENHRY and CDR2 SYGVKD. The CDR3 is 16 amino acids. CDR3 sequence: CAIRPGLAGITDTQYF. As DNA, the CDR3 is TGTGCCATCAGGCCGGGACTAGCGGGGATCACAGATACGCAGTATTTT.

Many counts were recorded for this clonotype. CDR3 in amino acids: CASSRGWGPGELFF. DNA for the CDR3: TGTGCCAGCAGCCGAGGCTGGGGGCCCGGGGAGCTGTTTTTT. The rearrangement uses TRBV7-2 and TRBJ2-2; tentatively, D is TRBD1 (6 bases). The CDR3 runs to 14 residues. V was trimmed by 5 bases and J by 6 bases, leaving 13 bases between them. Germline CDR1 and CDR2: SGHTA and FQGNSA.

This clonotype has just a few counts. The chain recombines TRBV12-3 or TRBV12-4 with TRBJ2-6, with D perhaps TRBD2 (5 bases). The CDR3 consists of 15 residues. Trimming stripped 5 bases from V and 1 base from J, with 9 bases between. The CDR3 coding sequence is TGTGCCAGCAGTGTCAGAGGGTCTGGGGCCAACGTCCTGACTTTC. This translates into CASSVRGSGANVLTF.

The genes are TRBV18 and TRBJ1-1; D not resolved. The CDR3 is made up of 10 amino acids. V was trimmed by 10 bases and J by 5 bases, leaving 8 bases between them. Germline V gene lookup returns CDR1 KGHSH and CDR2 LQKENI. DNA of the CDR3: TGTGCCAATAAACAGACTGAAGCTTTCTTT. Translated, it gives CANKQTEAFF.

The sample holds a few counts of this clonotype. The chain uses TRBV7-9 and TRBJ1-4; 8 nucleotides match TRBD1. From germline, CDR1 is SEHNR and CDR2 FQNEAQ (reference sequence). After removal of 5 bases from V and 7 bases from J, the junction contained 12 bases not matched to a gene. The CDR3 contains 16 residues. Here the CDR3 reads CASSPRGAGGPEKLFF. The CDR3 DNA is TGTGCCAGCAGCCCCCGGGGAGCAGGGGGCCCTGAAAAACTGTTTTTT.

V is TRBV12-3 or TRBV12-4 and J is TRBJ1-5; 9 bases agree with TRBD1. Losses at the gene ends were 8 bases for V and 9 bases for J; bases not matched to a gene: 11. This CDR3 has 14 amino acids. CDR3 DNA: TGTGCCAGCGCTTACAGGGGGCCCTCGTCGCCCCAGCATTTT. Its protein is CASAYRGPSSPQHF.

A few counts support this clonotype. The chain has TRBV7-9 and TRBJ1-2, with D tentatively TRBD1 (5 bases). Germline CDR1 is SEHNR and CDR2 is FQNEAQ (reference sequence). V was pared by 0 bases and J by 10 bases, with 27 bases between. The CDR3 spans 18 residues. In nucleotides, the CDR3 is TGTGCCAGCAGCTTAGCCCCTCCAGGGAGGACTTACTATGGTGACTACACCTTC. Protein: CASSLAPPGRTYYGDYTF. The complete variable domain, with remaining parts taken from reference TRBV7-9 and TRBJ1-2, reads DTGVSQNPRHKITKRGQNVTFRCDPISEHNRLYWYRQTLGQGPEFLTYFQNEAQLEKSRLLSDRFSAERPKGSFSTLEIQRTEQGDSAMYLCASSLAPPGRTYYGDYTFGSGTRLTVV.